These 18 T cell receptor beta chains were all obtained from the same sample, sequenced in a study of response to subunit inactivated influenza vaccine (dated by TCRdb to between 2017 and 2018). Library method: RT-PCR. The instrument given in TCRdb is Illumina HiSeq 2500. The public reads were reprocessed in TCRdb via fastp at Q25 and MiXCR, keeping in-frame beta chains. Here each entry gathers all rows of one CDR3 protein and keeps the most common genes and DNA. In all, the sample holds hundreds of thousands of distinct CDR3 sequences, and 15% to 19% of those were seen once. The ten largest clones take up more than 9% of the sample. This specimen was PBMCs from blood, taken about 12 days after vaccination. These receptors came from a man in his fifties who received an inactivated influenza vaccine. Donor details come from another sample of the same person, matched by shared clones.

This clonotype was counted only a few times. The rearrangement joins TRBV13 to TRBJ2-1; 10 bases are shared with TRBD2. The CDR3 loop spans 15 amino acids. The ends lost 4 bases at V and 6 bases at J; junction bases unmatched: 6. Germline CDR1 is PRHDT and CDR2 is FYEKMQ (reference sequence). CDR3 loop: CASSYTSGEFNEQFF. The DNA for the CDR3 is TGTGCCAGCAGCTATACTAGCGGGGAATTCAATGAGCAGTTCTTC.

This chain uses TRBV21-1 with TRBJ1-1. TRBV21-1 is recorded as a pseudogene. The CDR3 length is 16 residues. The DNA of the CDR3 is TGTGCCAGCAGCAAAGTGGTTTCGGTGGGGAGGACTGAAGCTTTCTTT. Residues: CASSKVVSVGRTEAFF.

The genes are TRBV19 and TRBJ1-6; no reliable D call. There are 12 residues in the CDR3. V dropped 7 bases and J dropped 3 bases, with 4 bases sitting between them. Per the germline V gene, CDR1 is LNHDA and CDR2 is SQIVND (reference sequence). The CDR3 nucleotides read TGTGCCAGTATGAGCTATAATTCACCCCTCCACTTT. Its translation: CASMSYNSPLHF.

This chain connects TRBV20-1 to TRBJ2-1, with 9 bases aligning to TRBD2. Germline CDR1 reads DFQATT; CDR2 reads SNEGSKA (reference sequence). This CDR3 comprises 13 residues. J lost 10 bases, V lost 3 bases, and 7 bases had no gene match. CDR3 protein: CSARINSGREQFF. CDR3 DNA: TGCAGTGCTAGGATAAATAGCGGGAGAGAGCAGTTCTTC.

The V and J genes are TRBV7-2 and TRBJ2-1; 10 bases line up with TRBD1. In germline, CDR1 is SGHTA, CDR2 FQGNSA. V shed 0 bases and J 6 bases; nucleotides not matched to a gene: 2. This CDR3 spans 15 amino acids. CDR3 region: CASSLARTGGNEQFF. The CDR3 DNA reads as TGTGCCAGCAGCTTAGCCCGGACAGGGGGCAATGAGCAGTTCTTC.

This clonotype has just one count. V gene TRBV4-2 combines with J gene TRBJ2-5, with 8 bases fitting TRBD1. CDR1 LGHNA and CDR2 YNFKEQ come from the germline V gene. CDR3 length equals 19 residues. V gave up 0 bases and J gave up 0 bases; unmatched junction bases: 12. The CDR3 nucleotides read TGTGCCAGCAGCCAAGACGTAGGAACAGGGGGTATACACCAAGAGACCCAGTACTTC. This sequence encodes CASSQDVGTGGIHQETQYF.

A word on this clonotype: A read error may be the cause here, since a much bigger clone is one base away. CDR3 sequence reads: CATSDLPPGASTYEQYF. The CDR3 coding sequence is TGTGCCACCAGTGATCTACCACCGGGGGCATCAACCTACGAGCAGTACTTC. This chain connects TRBV24-1 to TRBJ2-7, with D perhaps assigned TRBD1 or TRBD2 (6 bases each). From germline, CDR1 is KGHDR and CDR2 SFDVKD. The V end lost 3 bases, the J end lost 2 bases, and 19 bases lay between the germline ends. The CDR3 has 17 residues.

This clonotype came up a few times. The rearrangement joins TRBV6-1 to TRBJ2-3; D call uncertain. V dropped 6 bases and J dropped 8 bases, with 15 bases sitting between them. The length of the CDR3 is 13 residues. Germline CDR1 reads MNHNS; CDR2 reads SASEGT. CDR3 amino acids: CASSPKVGVTQYF. In DNA form, the CDR3 reads TGTGCCAGCAGCCCCAAGGTCGGAGTTACGCAGTATTTT.

The chain combines TRBV23-1 with TRBJ2-4; weak D call: TRBD1 (6 bases). TRBV23-1 is identified as an open reading frame with a role that is uncertain. The CDR3 has 17 amino acids. Trimming removed 6 bases at V and 3 bases at J, with 21 bases between. The CDR3 DNA is TGCGCCAGCAGCCCTCTAAACCGGGACATAGGCAAAAACATTCAGTACTTC. Amino acids: CASSPLNRDIGKNIQYF.

In this sample, this clonotype turned up many times. The J gene is TRBJ2-1, the V gene TRBV5-1; 13 bases match TRBD2. The germline gives CDR1 SGHRS, CDR2 YFSETQ. The CDR3 consists of 15 residues. The junction had 6 bases not matched to a gene; V was cut back by 4 bases and J by 8 bases. CDR3 region: CASSNRTSGGYEQFF. As DNA, the CDR3 is TGCGCCAGCAGCAATCGGACTAGCGGGGGCTATGAGCAGTTCTTC.

The DNA for the CDR3 is TGTGCCAGCAGCCAAGAGAGGGCTACAGCTGCAGAACTAGCCAAAAACATTCAGTACTTC. This codes for CASSQERATAAELAKNIQYF. This chain connects TRBV3-1 to TRBJ2-4; the D gene is possibly TRBD2 (5 bases). Per germline, CDR1 LGHDT and CDR2 YNNKEL (reference sequence). With 0 bases removed from V and 0 bases from J, the gap between germline ends came to 21 bases. This CDR3 spans 20 amino acids.

J is TRBJ2-3 and V is TRBV12-3 or TRBV12-4; D is possibly TRBD1 (7 bases). This CDR3 region has 14 residues. V was cut by 6 bases and J by 3 bases, with 13 bases left in between. In DNA, the CDR3 is TGTGCCAGCAGCCGGAGGGGGCGGACAGATACGCAGTATTTT. The encoded protein is CASSRRGRTDTQYF.

V gene TRBV12-3 or TRBV12-4 combines with J gene TRBJ1-5; D perhaps matches TRBD1 (5 bases). The CDR3 spans 14 residues. The V and J ends lost 3 bases and 7 bases respectively, with 13 bases between them. CDR3 region: CASSFGSRGQPQHF. The CDR3 DNA reads as TGTGCCAGCAGTTTCGGTTCACGGGGGCAGCCCCAGCATTTT.

This chain joins TRBV28 and TRBJ2-7; 11 nucleotides align to TRBD1. CDR1 and CDR2 from the germline V gene are MDHEN and SYDVKM. This CDR3 contains 20 residues. V shed 2 bases and J 2 bases; nucleotides not matched to a gene: 17. CDR3 in DNA: TGTGCCAGCAGTTTAGCCTTGGACAGGGGGCGCAAAGGGGTGGCCTACGAGCAGTACTTC. This sequence encodes CASSLALDRGRKGVAYEQYF.

The CDR3 loop reads CAGSGRAPGELFF. CDR3 coding DNA: TGTGCCGGTAGCGGGAGGGCCCCCGGGGAGCTGTTTTTT. The V call is TRBV28, the J call TRBJ2-2, with 11 bases matching TRBD2. Germline CDR1 reads MDHEN; CDR2 reads SYDVKM. CDR3 size: 13 residues. V was pared by 11 bases and J by 6 bases, with 5 bases of the junction left unmatched.

The chain links TRBV20-1 to TRBJ2-5; TRBD1 might be the D (6 bases). The ends were cut back, 0 bases at V and 5 bases at J, with 16 bases in the middle. This CDR3 has 15 residues. CDR1 and CDR2 from the germline V gene are DFQATT and SNEGSKA (reference sequence). The CDR3 spells CSARDFKGVVETQYF. The CDR3 DNA sequence: TGCAGTGCTAGAGACTTCAAGGGGGTGGTTGAGACCCAGTACTTC.

Turning to this clonotype: At one end, the junction sequence differs from germline, possibly due to a read error. The gene calls are TRBV24-1 and TRBJ2-1; weak D call: TRBD2 (6 bases). The CDR3 has 18 amino acids. CDR1 is KGHDR and CDR2 is SFDVKD in the germline V gene. The DNA for the CDR3 is TGTGCCACCAGTGATGGGCTCTGGGCGGGGATCCGATACAATGACCAGTTCTTC. Protein product: CATSDGLWAGIRYNDQFF.

The rearrangement uses TRBV29-1 and TRBJ2-6, with 10 bases matching TRBD1. The CDR3 extends over 16 amino acids. Per germline, CDR1 SQVTM and CDR2 ANQGSEA. Trimming at V came to 6 bases and at J to 3 bases, leaving 8 bases not matched to a gene. Written as DNA, the CDR3 is TGCAGCGTCGCTCCCGGGACAGGGGTTGGGGCCAACGTCCTGACTTTC. Translated: CSVAPGTGVGANVLTF.